The clone carrying this T cell receptor (beta chain) showed up just a few times. This specimen belongs to a study of blood T cell repertoires in COVID-19. Study overall: Material from acute and convalescent COVID-19 was sourced from the United States, Italy and Spain.

In the original workflow: Amplified reference gene primers provided the basis for estimating nucleated cell counts. Clones were read by immunoSEQ multiplex PCR, and TCRdb kept only the in-frame ones, dropping some. The V and J calls and clone size come from that table; D and trimming were worked out from the DNA. The profile shows 100,000 to 150,000 clones, 60% to 85% of them singletons. Germline V CDR1 and CDR2: MNHEY, SMNVEV (reference sequence). Trimming removed 2 bases at V and 4 bases at J, with 8 bases between. The CDR3 is made up of 13 amino acids. The sample taken for sequencing was peripheral blood. The TCR was taken from a man between 65 and 85 years old with acute or convalescent COVID-19. The V and J genes are TRBV27 and TRBJ1-2; D unresolved. The CDR3 DNA is TGTGCCAGCAGTTTAGTCGGCGGCTATGGCTACACCTTC. Its translation: CASSLVGGYGYTF.